Presented here are 2 T cell receptor beta chains from one specimen sequenced in a study of response to subunit inactivated influenza vaccine. TCRdb re-derived calls from the RT-PCR reads in MiXCR, one entry per CDR3 protein. The profile covers hundreds of thousands of distinct CDR3 sequences, with more than 15% appearing a single time and 3% taken by the ten largest. The sample in question was CD4+ T cells sorted from PBMCs, obtained around 25 months after vaccination. These receptors were obtained from a man between 45 and 75 years old who received an inactivated influenza vaccine.

This clonotype has more than one count but fewer than ten. This sequence joins TRBV6-2 or TRBV6-3 and TRBJ2-1; the match to TRBD2 covers 10 bases. The V segment lost 1 base and the J segment 4 bases; nucleotides outside the gene matches: 1. The CDR3 contains 15 residues. Germline V gives CDR1 MNHEY, CDR2 SVGEGT. CDR3 protein: CASSYLLAGYNEQFF. CDR3 in DNA: TGTGCCAGCAGTTACTTACTAGCGGGGTACAATGAGCAGTTCTTC.

The chain uses TRBV7-8 and TRBJ2-3; a possible D gene is TRBD2 (7 bases). The V gene's germline CDR1 is SGHVS and CDR2 FQNEAQ. Trimming removed 3 bases at V and 4 bases at J, with 17 bases between. The CDR3 is 16 amino acids. CDR3 sequence reads: CASSLTGGHGADTQYF. The CDR3 DNA is TGTGCCAGCAGCTTGACGGGGGGCCACGGGGCAGATACGCAGTATTTT.